The 9 T cell receptor beta chains below come from one sample, sequenced in a study of blood T cell repertoires in COVID-19. TCRdb's copy holds only in-frame clones and misses some; the assay was immunoSEQ multiplex PCR. Of about 53,000 clones in the sample, roughly 79% were seen once. Material: peripheral blood. The receptors here all came from a woman aged 80 or older with COVID-19, enrolled during active disease.

V gene TRBV5-8 combines with J gene TRBJ1-4; D ambiguous. Trimming shortened V by 5 bases and J by 5 bases, and 7 bases separated the two germline ends. This CDR3 is built from 12 residues. The V gene's germline CDR1 is SGHTS and CDR2 YDEGEE. The CDR3 spells CASRETNEKLFF. In nucleotides, the CDR3 is TGTGCCAGCAGAGAGACAAATGAAAAACTGTTTTTT.

The rearrangement uses TRBV27 and TRBJ2-6, with D perhaps matching TRBD1 (5 bases). The CDR3 is 16 amino acids. The germline V gene has CDR1 MNHEY and CDR2 SMNVEV (reference sequence). The ends were cut back, 4 bases at V and 0 bases at J, with 10 bases in the middle. The CDR3 loop is CASSSQGASGANVLTF. For the CDR3, the DNA is TGTGCCAGCAGTTCGCAGGGCGCCTCTGGGGCCAACGTCCTGACTTTC.

V gene TRBV9 combines with J gene TRBJ2-1; the match to TRBD2 covers 15 bases. Germline V lookup: CDR1 SGDLS, CDR2 YYNGEE. The CDR3 is 16 amino acids. V shed 0 bases and J 9 bases; nucleotides not matched to a gene: 4. DNA for the CDR3: TGTGCCAGCAGCGTAGCTCCGGGACTAGCGGGAGGTGAGCAGTTCTTC. Its translation is CASSVAPGLAGGEQFF. The whole variable domain, filled in from reference TRBV9 and TRBJ2-1, reads DSGVTQTPKHLITATGQRVTLRCSPRSGDLSVYWYQQSLDQGLQFLIQYYNGEERAKGNILERFSAQQFPDLHSELNLSSLELGDSALYFCASSVAPGLAGGEQFFGPGTRLTVL.

This clone was counted between two and nine times. This sequence joins TRBV15 and TRBJ2-1, with 14 bases fitting TRBD2. After removal of 3 bases from V and 7 bases from J, the junction contained 5 bases not matched to a gene. CDR1 and CDR2 from the germline V gene are LNHNV and YYDKDF (reference sequence). The CDR3 sequence is 16 residues long. CDR3 sequence reads: CATSSSGTSGRNEQFF. In DNA, the CDR3 is TGTGCCACCAGCAGTTCCGGGACTAGCGGGAGAAATGAGCAGTTCTTC.

This clone appeared a single time. CDR3 amino acids: CASSVVQNPTGELFF. CDR3 DNA sequence: TGTGCCAGCAGCGTAGTTCAGAACCCCACCGGGGAGCTGTTTTTT. The chain links TRBV9 to TRBJ2-2; D unclear. The CDR3 sequence is 15 residues long. With 0 bases removed from V and 4 bases from J, the gap between germline ends came to 10 bases. The germline V gene encodes CDR1 SGDLS and CDR2 YYNGEE.

The V gene is TRBV27, the J gene TRBJ1-6, with 7 bases that match TRBD1. J was trimmed by 6 bases and V by 2 bases; bases with no gene match: 4. The CDR3 runs to 15 residues. Germline-derived CDR1 and CDR2 are MNHEY and SMNVEV (reference sequence). The CDR3 bases are TGTGCCAGCAGTTTAGGAGGGACAGCTAATTCACCCCTCCACTTT. Translating gives CASSLGGTANSPLHF.

The chain uses TRBV5-5 and TRBJ2-1, with D tentatively TRBD1 (5 bases). Germline CDR1 SGHKS, CDR2 YYEKEE (reference sequence). The CDR3 has 16 amino acids. V lost 4 bases to trimming and J lost 6 bases, with 20 bases between them. CDR3 sequence (DNA): TGTGCCAGCAGCAGCCAGGGAAATAAAATCGTCAATGAGCAGTTCTTC. It translates to CASSSQGNKIVNEQFF.

The rearrangement joins TRBV6-7 to TRBJ2-1; D gene uncertain. TRBV6-7 is labeled an ORF, and its function is uncertain. The CDR3 is 14 amino acids. Trimming pared 2 bases from V and 6 bases from J, leaving 11 bases between. Here the CDR3 reads CASSYEVICNEQFF. Here the CDR3 DNA reads TGTGCCAGCAGTTACGAGGTGATCTGCAATGAGCAGTTCTTC.

The CDR3 DNA reads TGTGCCAGCAGCGGGAGGAGAACGAGGCTCCACGAGCAGTACTTC. Protein sequence: CASSGRRTRLHEQYF. The gene calls are TRBV3-1 (or the pseudogene TRBV3-2) and TRBJ2-7, with a possible D match to TRBD2 (6 bases). Between the trimmed V and J ends, which lost 5 bases and 5 bases, there was a span of 19 bases. The CDR3 is 15 amino acids. In germline, CDR1 is LGHDT, CDR2 YNNKEL (reference sequence).